The 27 T cell receptor beta chains given below trace back to one sample, sequenced in a study of graft-versus-host responses after intestinal transplantation. Libraries were prepared by immunoSEQ multiplex PCR; TCRdb keeps only in-frame clonotypes and omits some of them. Here the sample spans over 90,000 clones, roughly nine tenths being singletons. Their cognate antigens are unknown. This sample comprised unstimulated CD4+ T cells sorted from spleen or lymph node cells, obtained before transplant. Source of these receptors: a human donor who was the organ donor for an intestinal transplant.

This clone turned up a few times. The gene calls are TRBV7-9 and TRBJ1-3, with TRBD1 matching 7 bases. Trimming cost V 4 bases and J 0 bases; bases outside gene matches: 0. This CDR3 has 14 residues. Germline V gene data show CDR1 as SEHNR and CDR2 as FQNEAQ (reference sequence). Here the CDR3 reads CASSSGGSGNTIYF. DNA for the CDR3: TGTGCCAGCAGCTCAGGGGGCTCTGGAAACACCATATATTTT.

Notes on this clone: An end of the junction does not agree with germline; a read error may underlie this. This chain links TRBV7-7 with TRBJ2-1; D call uncertain. Germline V gene data show CDR1 as SSHAT and CDR2 as FNYEAQ (reference sequence). This CDR3 is 14 amino acids long. The CDR3 nucleotides read TGTGCTAGCAGCCCCTCGGGTTCCTACAATGAGCAGTTCTTC. Encoded protein: CASSPSGSYNEQFF.

This chain connects TRBV18 to TRBJ2-3; 14 bases line up with TRBD2. Germline-derived CDR1 and CDR2 are KGHSH and LQKENI. The CDR3 covers 17 residues. After removal of 5 bases from V and 1 base from J, the junction contained 5 bases not matched to a gene. The CDR3 here is CASSGLAGGVGTDTQYF. Written as DNA, the CDR3 is TGTGCCAGCTCAGGACTAGCGGGGGGCGTGGGCACAGATACGCAGTATTTT.

The chain carries TRBV11-2 and TRBJ2-7; 13 bases are shared with TRBD2. V lost 4 bases and J lost 2; bases outside the gene matches: 5. Germline V gene sequence: CDR1 SGHAT, CDR2 FQNNGV. This CDR3 spans 16 amino acids. CDR3 in amino acids: CASSSSLAGGTYEQYF. The CDR3 DNA follows: TGTGCCAGCAGCTCGTCACTAGCGGGGGGGACCTACGAGCAGTACTTC. Full variable domain (outside the CDR3, taken from reference TRBV11-2 and TRBJ2-7): EAGVAQSPRYKIIEKRQSVAFWCNPISGHATLYWYQQILGQGPKLLIQFQNNGVVDDSQLPKDRFSAERLKGVDSTLKIQPAKLEDSAVYLCASSSSLAGGTYEQYFGPGTRLTVT.

This chain connects TRBV7-2 to TRBJ2-7; D perhaps matches TRBD1 (6 bases). The CDR3 covers 14 residues. Per the germline V gene, CDR1 is SGHTA and CDR2 is FQGNSA. The germline V and J ends were trimmed by 4 bases and 3 bases, with 13 bases remaining between them. The CDR3 is CASSSRTAFYEQYF. In DNA form, the CDR3 reads TGTGCCAGCAGCTCAAGGACAGCCTTCTACGAGCAGTACTTC.

This sequence joins TRBV9 and TRBJ2-3; 7 nucleotides line up with TRBD1. The CDR3 length is 16 residues. Looked up from germline, CDR1 is SGDLS and CDR2 is YYNGEE. With V trimmed by 1 base and J by 2 bases, 7 bases remained unmatched. The CDR3 DNA sequence: TGTGCCAGCAGCGTATTAGGGGGACAGACCACAGATACGCAGTATTTT. This gives the protein CASSVLGGQTTDTQYF.

This chain's CDR3 is CASSPVTSGGIRFETQYF. In DNA, the CDR3 is TGCGCCAGCAGCCCTGTGACTAGCGGGGGGATTAGGTTCGAGACCCAGTACTTC. This chain links TRBV5-1 with TRBJ2-5; 13 nucleotides line up with TRBD2. The junction had 14 bases not matched to a gene; V was cut back by 4 bases and J by 5 bases. CDR3 size: 18 residues. Germline V gene sequence: CDR1 SGHRS, CDR2 YFSETQ. Based on the CDR3 plus reference TRBV5-1 and TRBJ2-5, the full variable domain is KAGVTQTPRYLIKTRGQQVTLSCSPISGHRSVSWYQQTPGQGLQFLFEYFSETQRNKGNFPGRFSGRQFSNSRSEMNVSTLELGDSALYLCASSPVTSGGIRFETQYFGPGTRLLVL.

This clone was seen just once. V is TRBV7-6 and J is TRBJ2-7, with TRBD1 matching 11 bases. The CDR3 runs 16 residues. Germline V gene data show CDR1 as SGHVS and CDR2 as FNYEAQ. Trimming at V came to 3 bases and at J to 7 bases, leaving 11 bases not matched to a gene. The CDR3 loop reads CASSLGPGTGGEEQYF. Written as DNA, the CDR3 is TGTGCCAGCAGCTTGGGGCCGGGGACAGGGGGGGAAGAGCAGTACTTC.

V gene TRBV4-2 combines with J gene TRBJ2-1; 7 bases fit TRBD2. Germline loops: CDR1 LGHNA, CDR2 YNFKEQ. With V trimmed by 0 bases and J by 0 bases, 2 bases remained unmatched. This CDR3 has 16 amino acids. The CDR3 loop reads CASSQEWGGSYNEQFF. As DNA, the CDR3 is TGTGCCAGCAGCCAAGAATGGGGGGGCTCCTACAATGAGCAGTTCTTC.

This chain uses TRBV15 with TRBJ1-4; the match to TRBD1 covers 7 bases. In germline, CDR1 is LNHNV, CDR2 YYDKDF (reference sequence). The CDR3 is made up of 15 amino acids. J lost 5 bases, V lost 5 bases, and 8 bases had no gene match. The CDR3 reads CATSGTGTANEKLFF. The CDR3 region has the DNA TGTGCCACCAGCGGAACCGGGACAGCAAATGAAAAACTGTTTTTT. The whole variable domain, filled in from reference TRBV15 and TRBJ1-4, reads DAMVIQNPRYQVTQFGKPVTLSCSQTLNHNVMYWYQQKSSQAPKLLFHYYDKDFNNEADTPDNFQSRRPNTSFCFLDIRSPGLGDTAMYLCATSGTGTANEKLFFGSGTQLSVL.

The chain links TRBV11-2 to TRBJ1-3; tentatively, D is TRBD1 (5 bases). The length of the CDR3 is 14 residues. V gave up 6 bases and J gave up 2 bases, with 11 bases separating them. Germline CDR1 reads SGHAT; CDR2 reads FQNNGV. The CDR3 loop is CASRAGGTGNTIYF. Written as DNA, the CDR3 is TGTGCCAGCAGGGCGGGGGGAACTGGAAACACCATATATTTT.

The V and J genes are TRBV4-1 and TRBJ2-7, with TRBD1 identical over 7 bases. Germline V lookup: CDR1 MGHRA, CDR2 YSYEKL. J lost 2 bases, V lost 0 bases, and 4 bases had no gene match. This CDR3 region has 15 residues. CDR3 nucleotide sequence: TGCGCCAGCAGCCAAGAGGACAGGTTGGCCTACGAGCAGTACTTC. Encoded protein: CASSQEDRLAYEQYF.

The chain employs TRBV7-3 and TRBJ2-7; D possibly corresponds to TRBD2 (6 bases). The CDR3 has 15 amino acids. Germline CDR1 SGHTA, CDR2 FQGTGA. The ends were cut back, 1 base at V and 6 bases at J, with 16 bases in the middle. The CDR3 reads CASSLISSRGREQYF. In DNA, the CDR3 is TGTGCCAGCAGCTTAATTTCGTCGCGGGGACGCGAGCAGTACTTC.

The CDR3 loop reads CAITSTGNQPQHF. The CDR3 DNA reads as TGTGCCATCACCTCGACAGGGAATCAGCCCCAGCATTTT. The chain carries TRBV10-3 and TRBJ1-5, with 7 positions matching TRBD1. Germline values: CDR1 ENHRY, CDR2 SYGVKD. The CDR3 sequence is 13 residues long. V lost 7 bases and J lost 4; bases outside the gene matches: 4.

The chain recombines TRBV6-1 with TRBJ1-3, with D possibly matching TRBD1 (6 bases). Germline CDR1 reads MNHNS; CDR2 reads SASEGT. The V end lost 3 bases, the J end lost 0 bases, and 12 bases lay between the germline ends. The CDR3 covers 16 residues. The CDR3 region has the DNA TGTGCCAGCAGTGAGCTCCAGGGGCTCTCTGGAAACACCATATATTTT. Translating gives CASSELQGLSGNTIYF.

The gene calls are TRBV5-1 and TRBJ2-7, with 8 bases lining up with TRBD1. Losses at the gene ends were 4 bases for V and 3 bases for J; bases not matched to a gene: 18. Germline V lookup: CDR1 SGHRS, CDR2 YFSETQ. This CDR3 is 18 amino acids long. The CDR3 DNA is TGCGCCAGCAGCCCACTCCGGGACAGGACGTTAAGGATCTACGAGCAGTACTTC. Its translation: CASSPLRDRTLRIYEQYF.

This clone was observed a single time. The chain links TRBV4-3 to TRBJ2-6; the D is unclear. The CDR3 contains 16 residues. Trimming took off 0 bases at V and 2 bases at J, with 8 bases between the two ends. Germline V gives CDR1 LGHNA, CDR2 YSLEER. The chain's CDR3 is CASSQDWRPGANVLTF. The CDR3 DNA is TGCGCCAGCAGCCAAGATTGGCGGCCTGGGGCCAACGTCCTGACTTTC.

The rearrangement uses TRBV6-5 and TRBJ1-6, with a tentative D call TRBD1 (5 bases). This CDR3 spans 15 amino acids. The V and J ends lost 6 bases and 9 bases respectively, with 18 bases between them. Germline CDR1 reads MNHEY; CDR2 reads SVGAGI. The CDR3 nucleotides read TGTGCCAGCAGCCCGGGGACTTCCGCAGGTTCACCCCTCCACTTT. It yields the protein CASSPGTSAGSPLHF.

This chain joins TRBV6-1 and TRBJ1-5, with D uncertain. Germline V gene lookup returns CDR1 MNHNS and CDR2 SASEGT. The length of the CDR3 is 14 residues. The V end was cut by 10 bases, the J end by 6 bases, with 19 bases between. This chain's CDR3 is CATNPLGSSQPQHF. DNA for the CDR3: TGTGCCACAAATCCCCTCGGTTCTAGTCAGCCCCAGCATTTT.

This chain connects TRBV19 to TRBJ2-3; 8 bases match TRBD2. CDR3 length: 14 residues. Germline lookup yields CDR1 LNHDA and CDR2 SQIVND (reference sequence). With V trimmed by 4 bases and J by 5 bases, 5 bases remained unmatched. CDR3 nucleotide sequence: TGTGCCAGTAGTAACCGGGGGGGCCAAGATACGCAGTATTTT. Protein: CASSNRGGQDTQYF.

Comment on this clone: A read error may produce the germline difference seen at one junction end. The genes are TRBV18 and TRBJ2-7; 10 bases fit TRBD1. CDR1 is KGHSH and CDR2 is LQKENI in the germline V gene. The CDR3 totals 14 residues. The CDR3 loop reads CVSSPPTGGSEQYF. In nucleotides, the CDR3 is TGTGTCAGCTCACCACCGACAGGGGGCAGCGAGCAGTACTTC.

The chain recombines TRBV7-6 with TRBJ1-1; D is unresolved. The CDR3 contains 14 residues. V was cut by 0 bases and J by 4 bases, with 9 bases left in between. Germline CDR1 reads SGHVS; CDR2 reads FNYEAQ. CDR3 loop: CASSLAGRSTEAFF. The CDR3 DNA follows: TGTGCCAGCAGCTTAGCGGGTAGGAGCACTGAAGCTTTCTTT.

The genes are TRBV7-8 and TRBJ2-2; 8 positions match TRBD2. The trim removed 5 bases at V and 1 base at J, leaving 6 bases unmatched. CDR3 size: 16 residues. CDR1 and CDR2 from the germline V gene are SGHVS and FQNEAQ. The CDR3 here is CASSRRAGGNTGELFF. CDR3 sequence (DNA): TGTGCCAGCAGCCGACGCGCGGGGGGGAACACCGGGGAGCTGTTTTTT.

The chain combines TRBV6-6 with TRBJ2-5, with 9 bases fitting TRBD1. J was trimmed by 5 bases and V by 6 bases; bases with no gene match: 7. Germline CDR1 is MNHNY and CDR2 is SVGAGI (reference sequence). The CDR3 has 14 amino acids. CDR3 nucleotide sequence: TGTGCCAGCAGAAACAGGGGGCAGTTTGAGACCCAGTACTTC. As protein: CASRNRGQFETQYF.

The rearrangement links TRBV10-1 to TRBJ2-5, with D hard to call. V was trimmed by 1 base and J by 5 bases, leaving 14 bases between them. CDR3 size: 15 residues. Germline V CDR1 and CDR2: WNHNN, SYGVQD (reference sequence). CDR3 DNA sequence: TGCGCCAGCAGTGAGTGGTCCCTTGTGGGCGAGACCCAGTACTTC. Its translation is CASSEWSLVGETQYF.

The J gene is TRBJ2-5, the V gene TRBV7-9; the match to TRBD2 covers 7 bases. The CDR3 runs 14 residues. The V gene end was trimmed by 7 bases and the J gene end by 4 bases; junction bases not matched to a gene: 9. Looked up from germline, CDR1 is SEHNR and CDR2 is FQNEAQ (reference sequence). The CDR3 nucleotides are TGTGCCAGCACCCACCGGGGGGATGGAGAGACCCAGTACTTC. It is translated as CASTHRGDGETQYF.

This chain links TRBV4-1 with TRBJ1-2, with D hard to call. Germline V gene sequence: CDR1 MGHRA, CDR2 YSYEKL. Between the trimmed V and J ends, which lost 2 bases and 2 bases, there was a span of 12 bases. The CDR3 is 15 amino acids. CDR3 protein: CASSQFSRLNYGYTF. DNA for the CDR3: TGCGCCAGCAGCCAATTTTCCCGACTAAACTATGGCTACACCTTC.